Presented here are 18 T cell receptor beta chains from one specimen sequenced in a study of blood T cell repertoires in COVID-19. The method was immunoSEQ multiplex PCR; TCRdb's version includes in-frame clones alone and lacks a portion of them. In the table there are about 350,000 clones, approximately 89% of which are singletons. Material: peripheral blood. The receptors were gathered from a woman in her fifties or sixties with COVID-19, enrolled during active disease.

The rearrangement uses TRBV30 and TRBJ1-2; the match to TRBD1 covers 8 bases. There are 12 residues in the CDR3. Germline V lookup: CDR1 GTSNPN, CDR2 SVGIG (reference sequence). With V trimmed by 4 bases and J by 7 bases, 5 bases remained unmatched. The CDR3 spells CAWTGGAGGYTF. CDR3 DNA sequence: TGTGCCTGGACAGGGGGCGCGGGTGGCTACACCTTC.

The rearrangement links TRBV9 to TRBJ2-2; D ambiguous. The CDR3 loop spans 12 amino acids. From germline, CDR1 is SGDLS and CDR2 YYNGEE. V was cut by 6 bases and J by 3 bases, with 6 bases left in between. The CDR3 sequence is CASTRDTGELFF. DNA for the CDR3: TGTGCCAGCACCCGAGACACCGGGGAGCTGTTTTTT.

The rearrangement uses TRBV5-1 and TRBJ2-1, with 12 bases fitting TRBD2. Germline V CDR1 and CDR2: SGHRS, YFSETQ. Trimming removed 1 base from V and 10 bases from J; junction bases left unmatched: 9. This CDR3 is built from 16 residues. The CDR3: CASSLQLAGGLSEQFF. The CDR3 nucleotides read TGCGCCAGCAGCTTGCAACTAGCGGGGGGTTTATCGGAGCAGTTCTTC.

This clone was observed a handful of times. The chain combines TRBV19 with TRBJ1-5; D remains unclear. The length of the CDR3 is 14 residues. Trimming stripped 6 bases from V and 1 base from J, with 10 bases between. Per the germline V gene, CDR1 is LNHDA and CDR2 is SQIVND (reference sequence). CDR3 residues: CASRLGQSNQPQHF. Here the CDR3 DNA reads TGTGCCAGTAGACTAGGGCAGAGCAATCAGCCCCAGCATTTT.

The DNA of the CDR3 is TGCGCCAGCAGCCCGGGCCCCGGGGACACCGGGGAGCTGTTTTTT. As protein: CASSPGPGDTGELFF. This chain links TRBV4-1 with TRBJ2-2, with D possibly matching TRBD2 (5 bases). The CDR3 runs to 15 residues. V dropped 4 bases and J dropped 3 bases, with 12 bases sitting between them. Germline-derived CDR1 and CDR2 are MGHRA and YSYEKL.

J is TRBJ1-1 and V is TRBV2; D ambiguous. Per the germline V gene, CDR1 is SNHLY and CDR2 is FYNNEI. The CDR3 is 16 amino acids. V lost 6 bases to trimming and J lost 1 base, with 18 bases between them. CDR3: CASRLIPGVPNTEAFF. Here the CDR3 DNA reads TGTGCCAGCAGGTTAATACCGGGAGTTCCGAACACTGAAGCTTTCTTT.

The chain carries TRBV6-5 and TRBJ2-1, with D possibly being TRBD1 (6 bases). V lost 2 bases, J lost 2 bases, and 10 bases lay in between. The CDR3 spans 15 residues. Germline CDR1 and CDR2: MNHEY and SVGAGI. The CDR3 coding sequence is TGTGCCAGCAGTTACGGGGGCACAACCTACAATGAGCAGTTCTTC. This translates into CASSYGGTTYNEQFF.

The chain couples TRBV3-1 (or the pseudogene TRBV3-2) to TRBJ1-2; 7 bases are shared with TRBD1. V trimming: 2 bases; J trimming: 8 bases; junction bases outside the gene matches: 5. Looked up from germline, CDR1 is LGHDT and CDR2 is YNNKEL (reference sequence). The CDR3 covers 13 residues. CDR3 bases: TGTGCCAGCAGCCAATTCTCAGGGGGGGGCTACACCTTC. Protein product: CASSQFSGGGYTF.

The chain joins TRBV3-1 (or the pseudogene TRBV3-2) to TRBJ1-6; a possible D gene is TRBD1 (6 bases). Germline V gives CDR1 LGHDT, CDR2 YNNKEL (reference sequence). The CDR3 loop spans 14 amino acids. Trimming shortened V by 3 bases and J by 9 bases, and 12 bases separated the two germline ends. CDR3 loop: CASSQFTGTSPLHF. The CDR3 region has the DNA TGTGCCAGCAGCCAGTTCACAGGGACTTCACCCCTCCACTTT.

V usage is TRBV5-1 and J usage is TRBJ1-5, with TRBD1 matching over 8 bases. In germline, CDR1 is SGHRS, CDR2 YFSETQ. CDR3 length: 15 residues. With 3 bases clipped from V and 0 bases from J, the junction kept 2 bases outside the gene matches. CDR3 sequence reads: CASSSTGDSNQPQHF. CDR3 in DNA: TGCGCCAGCAGCTCGACAGGGGATAGCAATCAGCCCCAGCATTTT.

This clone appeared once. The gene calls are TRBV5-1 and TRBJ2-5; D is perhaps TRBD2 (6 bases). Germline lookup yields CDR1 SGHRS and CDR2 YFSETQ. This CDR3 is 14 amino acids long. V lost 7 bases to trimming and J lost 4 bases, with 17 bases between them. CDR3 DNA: TGCGCCAGCGGCCGGCGGGAAATCGCAGAGACCCAGTACTTC. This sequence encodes CASGRREIAETQYF.

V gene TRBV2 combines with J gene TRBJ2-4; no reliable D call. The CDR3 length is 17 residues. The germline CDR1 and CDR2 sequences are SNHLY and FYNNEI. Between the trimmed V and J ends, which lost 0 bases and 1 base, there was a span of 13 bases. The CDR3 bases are TGTGCCAGCAGTGAAGCGCTTACAGCTTCGGCCAAAAACATTCAGTACTTC. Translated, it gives CASSEALTASAKNIQYF.

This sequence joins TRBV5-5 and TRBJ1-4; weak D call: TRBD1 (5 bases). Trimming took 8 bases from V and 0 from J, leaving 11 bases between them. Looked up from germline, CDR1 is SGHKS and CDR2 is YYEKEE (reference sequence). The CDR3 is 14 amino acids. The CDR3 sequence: CASTQGATNEKLFF. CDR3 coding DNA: TGTGCCAGTACGCAGGGTGCAACTAATGAAAAACTGTTTTTT.

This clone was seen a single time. CDR3 in DNA: TGTGCCAGCAGTTTCACCCGGACAGGGATCGGGGAGCTGTTTTTT. It codes for CASSFTRTGIGELFF. The chain combines TRBV6-5 with TRBJ2-2; TRBD1 agrees at 8 bases. This CDR3 has 15 amino acids. Losses at the gene ends were 4 bases for V and 7 bases for J; bases not matched to a gene: 8. Germline CDR1 reads MNHEY; CDR2 reads SVGAGI.

The CDR3, as DNA: TGTGCCAGCAGTACGGGTCAGACAGATACGCAGTATTTT. It specifies CASSTGQTDTQYF. The genes are TRBV28 and TRBJ2-3; D call uncertain. Germline V gene data show CDR1 as MDHEN and CDR2 as SYDVKM. V gave up 5 bases and J gave up 3 bases, with 9 bases separating them. CDR3 length: 13 residues.

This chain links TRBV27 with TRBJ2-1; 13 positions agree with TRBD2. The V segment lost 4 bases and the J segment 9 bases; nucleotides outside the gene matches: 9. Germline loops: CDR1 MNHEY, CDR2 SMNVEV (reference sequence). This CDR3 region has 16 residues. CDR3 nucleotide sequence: TGTGCCAGCAGTTCCCCAACTAGCGGGGGGGCTTTTGAGCAGTTCTTC. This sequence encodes CASSSPTSGGAFEQFF.

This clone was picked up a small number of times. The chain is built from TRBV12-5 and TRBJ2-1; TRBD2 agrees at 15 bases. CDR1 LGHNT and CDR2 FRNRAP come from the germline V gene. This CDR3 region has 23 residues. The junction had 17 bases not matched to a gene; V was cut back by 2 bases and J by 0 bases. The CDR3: CASGLTTGERGLAGGYSYNEQFF. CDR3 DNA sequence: TGTGCTAGTGGTTTGACCACTGGAGAAAGGGGACTAGCGGGGGGTTACTCCTACAATGAGCAGTTCTTC. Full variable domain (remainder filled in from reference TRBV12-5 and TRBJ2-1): DARVTQTPRHKVTEMGQEVTMRCQPILGHNTVFWYRQTMMQGLELLAYFRNRAPLDDSGMPKDRFSAEMPDATLATLKIQPSEPRDSAVYFCASGLTTGERGLAGGYSYNEQFFGPGTRLTVL.

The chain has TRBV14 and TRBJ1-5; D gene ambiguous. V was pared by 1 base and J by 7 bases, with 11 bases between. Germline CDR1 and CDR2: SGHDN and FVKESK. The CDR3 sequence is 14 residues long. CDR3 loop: CASSQGGKEQPQHF. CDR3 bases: TGTGCCAGCAGCCAAGGAGGGAAGGAACAGCCCCAGCATTTT.